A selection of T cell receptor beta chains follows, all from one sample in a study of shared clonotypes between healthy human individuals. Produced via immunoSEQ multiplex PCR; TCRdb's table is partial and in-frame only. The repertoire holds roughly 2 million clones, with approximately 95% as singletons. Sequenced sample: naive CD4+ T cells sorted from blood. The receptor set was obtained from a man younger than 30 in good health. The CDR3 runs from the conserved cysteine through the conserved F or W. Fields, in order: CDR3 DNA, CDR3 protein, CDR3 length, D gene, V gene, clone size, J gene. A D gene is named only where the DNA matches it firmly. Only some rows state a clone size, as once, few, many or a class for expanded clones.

TGTGCCAGCAGTAGCGGACAGGGGAGCTTCTCCCAGTACTTC,CASSSGQGSFSQYF,14,TRBD1,TRBV6-5,-,TRBJ2-5
TGTGCCAGCAGTTCCTACAAGACGGATAACTACGAGCAGTACTTC,CASSSYKTDNYEQYF,15,-,TRBV28,-,TRBJ2-7
TGTGCCAGCGACAACAGGGGGCGCGCGGAGGCTTTCTTT,CASDNRGRAEAFF,13,TRBD1,TRBV6-1,-,TRBJ1-1
TGTGCCAGCAGCGTAGACTCCGGGACAGCGTACCAAGAGACCCAGTACTTC,CASSVDSGTAYQETQYF,17,TRBD1,TRBV9,-,TRBJ2-5
TGTGCCAGCAGCTTAGCGCCAGGGAGGTATGGCTACACCTTC,CASSLAPGRYGYTF,14,-,TRBV7-9,-,TRBJ1-2
TGCGCCAGCAGACACTCCGGGACAGCGAATCAGCCCCAGCATTTT,CASRHSGTANQPQHF,15,TRBD1,TRBV23-1,few,TRBJ1-5
TGTGCCAGCAGCTTAACGGTGGCTAGCGGGGGCTATGAGCAGTTCTTC,CASSLTVASGGYEQFF,16,TRBD2,TRBV7-3,-,TRBJ2-1
TGCAGCGTTGAAGAGATTTTAGGGGTTGAGCAGTACTTC,CSVEEILGVEQYF,13,-,TRBV29-1,-,TRBJ2-7
TGTGCCAGCAGCTTAGTGGTTCAGGGGGCGCAGGGCTACACCTTC,CASSLVVQGAQGYTF,15,TRBD1,TRBV7-2,-,TRBJ1-2
TGTGCCAGCAGTTGGGACAGGGATTCACCCCTCCACTTT,CASSWDRDSPLHF,13,TRBD1,TRBV27,once,TRBJ1-6
TGCAGCGCCTTATCGAACACTGAAGCTTTCTTT,CSALSNTEAFF,11,-,TRBV29-1,-,TRBJ1-1
TGCAGCGTTGCTTGGACCTACGAGCAGTACTTC,CSVAWTYEQYF,11,-,TRBV29-1,once,TRBJ2-7
TGTGCCAGCAGCATTCTTTTGACAGGGGGGGACACTAACTATGGCTACACCTTC,CASSILLTGGDTNYGYTF,18,TRBD1,TRBV11-2,-,TRBJ1-2
TGTGCCAGCTCACCCTCAGGCGCCAAAAACATTCAGTACTTC,CASSPSGAKNIQYF,14,-,TRBV18,-,TRBJ2-4
TGTGCCAGCAGCTTGGCCTCACAACAGCCCCAGCATTTT,CASSLASQQPQHF,13,-,TRBV5-6,once,TRBJ1-5
TGTGCCAGCTCAGTCGGACAGGGGAATAATTCACCCCTCCACTTT,CASSVGQGNNSPLHF,15,TRBD1,TRBV18,-,TRBJ1-6
TGTGCCAGCAGCTTCATGGGCAGAACTAACTATGGCTACACCTTC,CASSFMGRTNYGYTF,15,-,TRBV5-4,-,TRBJ1-2
TGTGCCAGCACTAGGGTCCCCGACAATGAGCAGTTCTTC,CASTRVPDNEQFF,13,-,TRBV2,-,TRBJ2-1
TGTGCCAGCAGCTTAGATGCGGGGTGGACAGGGCTAGTGGGCGAGCAGTACTTC,CASSLDAGWTGLVGEQYF,18,TRBD1,TRBV11-2,once,TRBJ2-7
TGTGCCAGCAGCTTAGAATCCGGGACTAGCGGGAGGGCCACAGATACGCAGTATTTT,CASSLESGTSGRATDTQYF,19,TRBD2,TRBV7-9,-,TRBJ2-3
TGTGCCAGCAGCTTCGGTGGAAACACCATATATTTT,CASSFGGNTIYF,12,-,TRBV7-9,-,TRBJ1-3
TGTGCCAGCAGTGATGGCAGACGTCAAGAGACCCAGTACTTC,CASSDGRRQETQYF,14,-,TRBV2,-,TRBJ2-5
TGTGCCAGCCGGGAGGGGCAACGAGAGACCCAGTACTTC,CASREGQRETQYF,13,TRBD2,TRBV6-5,once,TRBJ2-5
TGCGCCAGCAGCTTGAATACACCTAGCACAGATACGCAGTATTTT,CASSLNTPSTDTQYF,15,-,TRBV5-1,-,TRBJ2-3
TGTGCCAGCCGGGACTCGTGGACTAGCGTGACCAATGAGCAGTTCTTC,CASRDSWTSVTNEQFF,16,TRBD2,TRBV2,-,TRBJ2-1
TGTGCCAGCCGCGACCGAACCCAGGGGGCACTAAAAAACATTCAGTACTTC,CASRDRTQGALKNIQYF,17,-,TRBV21-1,-,TRBJ2-4
TGTGCCAGCAGCAAGGACGGAAGGGGCAATCAGCCCCAGCATTTT,CASSKDGRGNQPQHF,15,-,TRBV7-2,-,TRBJ1-5
TGTGCCAGCTCAGGGACTGAGAAGGGGGGCTACACCTTC,CASSGTEKGGYTF,13,-,TRBV18,-,TRBJ1-2
TGCGCCAGCAATCAAGGCTACGAGCAGTACTTC,CASNQGYEQYF,11,-,TRBV10-1,once,TRBJ2-7
TGTGCCAGCAGCCACAGGGGGCTGTACCAAGAGACCCAGTACTTC,CASSHRGLYQETQYF,15,TRBD1,TRBV14,-,TRBJ2-5
TGTGCCAGCAGAACCCCCATGGTGGATACGCAGTATTTT,CASRTPMVDTQYF,13,-,TRBV6-5,-,TRBJ2-3
TGTGCCAGTAGTCAATGGGGTAATAACTATGGCTACACCTTC,CASSQWGNNYGYTF,14,-,TRBV19,-,TRBJ1-2
TGTGCCAGCACACTGGGGGGCCGGAATTCACCCCTCCACTTT,CASTLGGRNSPLHF,14,-,TRBV2,-,TRBJ1-6
TGTGCCAGCAGCTTCTGGGGACTCACGAACACCGGGGAGCTGTTTTTT,CASSFWGLTNTGELFF,16,-,TRBV7-8,-,TRBJ2-2
TGTGCCAGCAGGGGTCCTTTCAATCAGCCCCAGCATTTT,CASRGPFNQPQHF,13,-,TRBV2,-,TRBJ1-5
TGTGCCAGCTCACCACCGACTAAGTCCGCCGAGCAGTACTTC,CASSPPTKSAEQYF,14,-,TRBV18,-,TRBJ2-7